This T cell receptor beta chain is from a study of PD-1 blockade in classical Hodgkin lymphoma. Overall study results and limits: The authors excluded patients who started nivolumab under 1 year after ASCT.

Details on this clone: Its antigen is still unknown.

Assay used: immunoSEQ multiplex PCR; TCRdb lists only in-frame clones, some missing. The sample contains about 93,000 clones, around 80% of which appear only once. Time point defined: cycle 4 day 1 (C4D1), after 6 weeks of nivolumab. No patient escaped relapse after autologous stem cell transplantation, and brentuximab vedotin exposure varied. The best responses consisted of complete response, partial response or progressive disease. The CDR3 spans 15 residues. After removal of 6 bases from V and 2 bases from J, the junction contained 4 bases not matched to a gene. The germline V gene encodes CDR1 MNHNS and CDR2 SASEGT.

This sequence originates from a human donor with classical Hodgkin lymphoma. Sequencing used peripheral blood mononuclear cells (PBMCs), obtained before the fourth cycle of nivolumab. This rearrangement joins TRBV6-1 to TRBJ1-5, with 10 bases fitting TRBD1. CDR3 nucleotides: TGTGCCAGCAGAAAAGGGACAGGGGGCAATCAGCCCCAGCATTTT. Protein: CASRKGTGGNQPQHF.